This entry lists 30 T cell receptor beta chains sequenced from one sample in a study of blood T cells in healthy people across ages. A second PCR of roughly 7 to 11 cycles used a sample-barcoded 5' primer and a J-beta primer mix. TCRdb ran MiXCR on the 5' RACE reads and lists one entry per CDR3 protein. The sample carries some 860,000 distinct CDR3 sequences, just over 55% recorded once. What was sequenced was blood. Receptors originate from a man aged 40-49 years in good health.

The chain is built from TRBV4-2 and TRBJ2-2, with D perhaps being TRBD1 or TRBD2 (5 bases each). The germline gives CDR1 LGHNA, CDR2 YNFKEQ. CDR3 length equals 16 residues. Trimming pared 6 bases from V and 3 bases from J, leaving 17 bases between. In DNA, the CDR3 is TGTGCCAGCAGTGAAACCGGGACGATGGACACCGGGGAGCTGTTTTTT. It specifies CASSETGTMDTGELFF.

CDR3 amino acids: CAISESPGEGRQAEQYF. CDR3 nucleotide sequence: TGTGCCATCAGTGAGTCGCCGGGGGAGGGGCGCCAAGCCGAGCAGTACTTC. The J gene is TRBJ2-7, the V gene TRBV10-3, with 7 bases aligning to TRBD2. Looked up from germline, CDR1 is ENHRY and CDR2 is SYGVKD. The V gene end was trimmed by 0 bases and the J gene end by 6 bases; junction bases not matched to a gene: 14. The CDR3 is 17 residues long.

Written as DNA, the CDR3 is TGTGCCAGCAGCCAATTGGTTCCAGGGAAAGAGACCCAGTACTTC. This encodes CASSQLVPGKETQYF. This chain links TRBV3-1 with TRBJ2-7; D is possibly TRBD1 (5 bases). TRBJ2-5 matches the DNA end more closely, so the J call is doubtful. Germline V gives CDR1 LGHDT, CDR2 YNNKEL (reference sequence). The length of the CDR3 is 15 residues.

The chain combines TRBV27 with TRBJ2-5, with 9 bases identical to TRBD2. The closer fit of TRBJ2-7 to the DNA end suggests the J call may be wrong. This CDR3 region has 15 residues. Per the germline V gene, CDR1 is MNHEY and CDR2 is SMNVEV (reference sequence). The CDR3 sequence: CASRVGSGSHAEQYF. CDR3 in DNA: TGTGCCAGCCGGGTGGGTAGCGGGAGTCATGCCGAGCAGTACTTC.

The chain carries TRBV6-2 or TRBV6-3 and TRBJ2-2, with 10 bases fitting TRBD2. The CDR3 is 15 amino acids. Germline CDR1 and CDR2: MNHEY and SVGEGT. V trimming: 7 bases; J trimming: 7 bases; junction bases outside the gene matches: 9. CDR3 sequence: CASTKREGVVGELFF. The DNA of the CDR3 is TGTGCCAGCACCAAGCGGGAGGGGGTAGTCGGGGAGCTGTTTTTT.

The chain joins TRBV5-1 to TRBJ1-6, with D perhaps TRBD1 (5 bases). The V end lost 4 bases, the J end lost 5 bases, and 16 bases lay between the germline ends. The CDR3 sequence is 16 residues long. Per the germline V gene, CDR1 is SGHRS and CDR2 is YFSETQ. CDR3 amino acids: CASSPSRDRNNSPLHF. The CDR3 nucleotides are TGCGCCAGCAGCCCCTCCCGGGACCGCAATAATTCACCCCTCCACTTT. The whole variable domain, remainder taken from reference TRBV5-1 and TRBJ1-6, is KAGVTQTPRYLIKTRGQQVTLSCSPISGHRSVSWYQQTPGQGLQFLFEYFSETQRNKGNFPGRFSGRQFSNSRSEMNVSTLELGDSALYLCASSPSRDRNNSPLHFGNGTRLTVT.

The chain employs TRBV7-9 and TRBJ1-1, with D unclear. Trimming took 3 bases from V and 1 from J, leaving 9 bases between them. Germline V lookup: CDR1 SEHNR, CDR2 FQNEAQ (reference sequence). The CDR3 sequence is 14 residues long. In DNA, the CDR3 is TGTGCCAGCAGCTTGCTCGAGGGGAACACTGAAGCTTTCTTT. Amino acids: CASSLLEGNTEAFF.

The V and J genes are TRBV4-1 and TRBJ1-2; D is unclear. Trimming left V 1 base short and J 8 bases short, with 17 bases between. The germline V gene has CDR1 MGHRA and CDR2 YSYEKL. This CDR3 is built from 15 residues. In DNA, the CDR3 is TGCGCCAGCAGCCAAGGCACAGACATGTTCGAGGGCTACACCTTC. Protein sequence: CASSQGTDMFEGYTF.

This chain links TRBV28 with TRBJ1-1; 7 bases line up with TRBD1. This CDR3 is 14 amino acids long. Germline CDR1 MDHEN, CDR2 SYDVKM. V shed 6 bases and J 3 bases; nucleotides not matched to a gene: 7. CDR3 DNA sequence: TGTGCCAGCAGGGTGGGACAGCTGTACACTGAAGCTTTCTTT. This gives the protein CASRVGQLYTEAFF.

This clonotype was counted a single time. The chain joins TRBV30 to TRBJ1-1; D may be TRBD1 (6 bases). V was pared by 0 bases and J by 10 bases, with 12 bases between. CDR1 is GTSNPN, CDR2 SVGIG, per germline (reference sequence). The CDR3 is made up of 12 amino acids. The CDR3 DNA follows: TGTGCCTGGAGTGTGGGGGACAAGGGAGCTTTCTTT. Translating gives CAWSVGDKGAFF. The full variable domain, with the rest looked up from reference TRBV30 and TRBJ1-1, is SQTIHQWPATLVQPVGSPLSLECTVEGTSNPNLYWYRQAAGRGLQLLFYSVGIGQISSEVPQNLSASRPQDRQFILSSKKLLLSDSGFYLCAWSVGDKGAFFGQGTRLTVV.

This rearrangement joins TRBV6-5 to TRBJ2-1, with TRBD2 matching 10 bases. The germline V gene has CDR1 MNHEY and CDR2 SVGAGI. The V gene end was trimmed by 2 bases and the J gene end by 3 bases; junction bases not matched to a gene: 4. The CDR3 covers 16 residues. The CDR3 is CASSYDGTSDYNEQFF. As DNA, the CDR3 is TGTGCCAGCAGTTACGACGGGACTAGCGACTACAATGAGCAGTTCTTC.

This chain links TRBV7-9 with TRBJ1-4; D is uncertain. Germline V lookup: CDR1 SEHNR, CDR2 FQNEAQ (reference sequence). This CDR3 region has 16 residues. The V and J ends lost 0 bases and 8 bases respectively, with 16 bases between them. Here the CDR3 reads CASSLAGLGNSEKLFF. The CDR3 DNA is TGTGCCAGCAGCTTAGCGGGCCTAGGCAACTCGGAAAAACTGTTTTTT.

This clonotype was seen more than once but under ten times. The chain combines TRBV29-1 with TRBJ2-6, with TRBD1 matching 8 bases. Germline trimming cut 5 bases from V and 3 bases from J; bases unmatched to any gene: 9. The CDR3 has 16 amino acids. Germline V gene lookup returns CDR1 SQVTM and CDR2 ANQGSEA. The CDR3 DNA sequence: TGCAGCGTTTTGAGGCAGGGGGCGCTTGGGGCCAACGTCCTGACTTTC. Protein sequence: CSVLRQGALGANVLTF.

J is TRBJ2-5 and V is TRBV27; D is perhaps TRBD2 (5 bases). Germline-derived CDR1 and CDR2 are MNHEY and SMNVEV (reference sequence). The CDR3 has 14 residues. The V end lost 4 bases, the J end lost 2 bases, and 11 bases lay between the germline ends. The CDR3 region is CASSSSGKQETQYF. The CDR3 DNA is TGTGCCAGCAGTTCCTCGGGAAAGCAAGAGACCCAGTACTTC.

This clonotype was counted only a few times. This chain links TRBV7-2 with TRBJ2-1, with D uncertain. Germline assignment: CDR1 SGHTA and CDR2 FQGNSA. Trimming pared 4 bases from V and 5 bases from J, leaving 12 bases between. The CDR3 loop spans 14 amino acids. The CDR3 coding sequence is TGTGCCAGCAGCTGGACGGTCCAGAACAATGAGCAGTTCTTC. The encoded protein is CASSWTVQNNEQFF. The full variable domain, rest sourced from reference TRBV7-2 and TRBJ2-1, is GAGVSQSPSNKVTEKGKDVELRCDPISGHTALYWYRQSLGQGLEFLIYFQGNSAPDKSGLPSDRFSAERTGGSVSTLTIQRTQQEDSAVYLCASSWTVQNNEQFFGPGTRLTVL.

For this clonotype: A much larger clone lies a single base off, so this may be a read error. CDR3 DNA: TGCAGTGCATGGGCCCCCGACAGGGAAGAGACCCAGTTCTTC. Its protein product is CSAWAPDREETQFF. The chain has TRBV20-1 and TRBJ2-7, with 7 bases that match TRBD1. The J call may be faulty, since TRBJ2-1 better matches the DNA end. The CDR3 length is 14 residues. Germline V gene data show CDR1 as DFQATT and CDR2 as SNEGSKA (reference sequence).

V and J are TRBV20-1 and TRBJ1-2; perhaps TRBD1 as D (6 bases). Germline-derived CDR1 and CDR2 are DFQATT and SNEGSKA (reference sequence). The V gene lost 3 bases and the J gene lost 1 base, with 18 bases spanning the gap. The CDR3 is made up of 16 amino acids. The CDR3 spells CSASGQGRSLNYGYTF. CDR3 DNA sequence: TGCAGTGCTAGCGGTCAGGGGCGAAGCCTTAACTATGGCTACACCTTC.

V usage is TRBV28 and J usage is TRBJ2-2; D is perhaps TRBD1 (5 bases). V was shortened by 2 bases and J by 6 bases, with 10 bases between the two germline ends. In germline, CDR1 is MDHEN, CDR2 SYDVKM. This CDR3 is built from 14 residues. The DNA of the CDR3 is TGTGCCAGCAGTTTAAATGGGGCCCCCGGGGAGCTGTTTTTT. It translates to CASSLNGAPGELFF.

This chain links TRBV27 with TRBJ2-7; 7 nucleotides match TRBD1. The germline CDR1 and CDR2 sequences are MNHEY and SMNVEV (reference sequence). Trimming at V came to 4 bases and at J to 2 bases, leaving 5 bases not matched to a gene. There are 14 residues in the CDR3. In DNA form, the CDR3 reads TGTGCCAGCAGTTCGCGACAGGGAACCTACGAGCAGTACTTC. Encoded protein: CASSSRQGTYEQYF.

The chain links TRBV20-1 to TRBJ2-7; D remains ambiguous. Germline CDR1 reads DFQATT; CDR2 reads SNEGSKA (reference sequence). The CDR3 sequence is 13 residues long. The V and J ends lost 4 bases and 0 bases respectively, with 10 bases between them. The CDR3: CSANWALSYEQYF. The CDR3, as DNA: TGCAGTGCTAACTGGGCCCTCTCCTACGAGCAGTACTTC.

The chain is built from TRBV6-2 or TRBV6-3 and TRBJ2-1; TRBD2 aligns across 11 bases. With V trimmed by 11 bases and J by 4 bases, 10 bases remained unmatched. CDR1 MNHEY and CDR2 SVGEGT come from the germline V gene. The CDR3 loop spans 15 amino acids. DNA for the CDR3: TGTGCCGCCGACGGGGGACTAGCGGATTACAATGAGCAGTTCTTC. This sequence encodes CAADGGLADYNEQFF.

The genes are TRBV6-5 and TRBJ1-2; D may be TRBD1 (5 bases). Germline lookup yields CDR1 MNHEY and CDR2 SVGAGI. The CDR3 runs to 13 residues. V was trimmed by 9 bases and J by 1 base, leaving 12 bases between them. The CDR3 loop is CASTIGVNYGYTF. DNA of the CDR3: TGTGCCAGTACAATAGGGGTTAACTATGGCTACACCTTC.

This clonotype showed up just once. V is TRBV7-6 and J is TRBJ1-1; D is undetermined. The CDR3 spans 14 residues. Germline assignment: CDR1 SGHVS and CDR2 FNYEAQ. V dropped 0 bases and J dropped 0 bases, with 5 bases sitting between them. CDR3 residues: CASSLAHLNTEAFF. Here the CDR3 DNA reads TGTGCCAGCAGCTTAGCGCATTTGAACACTGAAGCTTTCTTT.

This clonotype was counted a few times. DNA for the CDR3: TGCGCCAGCAGCTTGGATGGGGACCTTACAGATACGCAGTATTTT. It codes for CASSLDGDLTDTQYF. This chain joins TRBV5-1 and TRBJ2-3, with D perhaps TRBD1 or TRBD2 (5 bases each). V lost 0 bases to trimming and J lost 3 bases, with 11 bases between them. Germline loops: CDR1 SGHRS, CDR2 YFSETQ. The CDR3 totals 15 residues.

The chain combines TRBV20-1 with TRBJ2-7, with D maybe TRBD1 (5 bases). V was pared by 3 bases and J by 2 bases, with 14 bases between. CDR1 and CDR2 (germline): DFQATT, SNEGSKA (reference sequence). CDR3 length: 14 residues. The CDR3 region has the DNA TGCAGTGCTAGGCAGCCCCTGGGGCCCTACGAGCAGTACTTC. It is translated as CSARQPLGPYEQYF.

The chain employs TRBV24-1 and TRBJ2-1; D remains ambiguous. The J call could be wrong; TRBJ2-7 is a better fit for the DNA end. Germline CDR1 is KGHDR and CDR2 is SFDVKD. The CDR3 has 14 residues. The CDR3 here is CATSDSVRYNEQYF. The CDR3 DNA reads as TGTGCCACCAGTGATTCGGTCCGTTACAATGAGCAGTACTTC.

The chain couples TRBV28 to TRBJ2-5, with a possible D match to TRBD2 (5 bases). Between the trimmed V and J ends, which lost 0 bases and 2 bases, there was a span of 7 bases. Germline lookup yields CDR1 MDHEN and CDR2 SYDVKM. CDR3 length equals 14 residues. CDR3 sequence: CASSLWTTQETQYF. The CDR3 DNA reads TGTGCCAGCAGTTTATGGACTACGCAAGAGACCCAGTACTTC.

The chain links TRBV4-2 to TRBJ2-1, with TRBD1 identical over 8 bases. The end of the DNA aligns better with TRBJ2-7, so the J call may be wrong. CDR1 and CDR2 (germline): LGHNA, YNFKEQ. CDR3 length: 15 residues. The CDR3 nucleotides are TGTGCCAGCAGCCCGGGACAGGATAGATACAATGAGCAGTACTTC. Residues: CASSPGQDRYNEQYF.

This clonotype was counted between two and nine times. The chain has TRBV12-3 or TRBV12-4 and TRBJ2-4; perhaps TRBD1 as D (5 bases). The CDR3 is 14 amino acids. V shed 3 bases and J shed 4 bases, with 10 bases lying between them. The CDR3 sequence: CASSFGAEKNIQYF. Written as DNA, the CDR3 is TGTGCCAGCAGTTTTGGGGCGGAGAAAAACATTCAGTACTTC.

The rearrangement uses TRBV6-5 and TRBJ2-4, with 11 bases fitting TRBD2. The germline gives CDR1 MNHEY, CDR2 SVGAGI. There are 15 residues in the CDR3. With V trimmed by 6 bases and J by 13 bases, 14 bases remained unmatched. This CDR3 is CASRELAGVSREQYF. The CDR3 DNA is TGTGCCAGCAGAGAACTAGCGGGAGTCTCCAGGGAGCAGTACTTC.